The 28 T cell receptor beta chains in this list originate from one sample, sequenced in a study of post-analysis software for immune sequencing data. Researchers reported that TCR beta cDNA libraries carried unique molecular identifiers. TCRdb recomputed calls from the PCR reads with MiXCR, one row per CDR3 protein. This sample carries about 160,000 distinct CDR3 sequences, 36% of them seen once, and the ten largest clones take over 25%. Specimen: blood, collected after autologous hematopoietic stem cell transplantation. The source is a girl between 5 and 17 years old with multiple sclerosis.

This chain links TRBV20-1 with TRBJ2-1; D could derive from TRBD1 or TRBD2 (5 bases each). Germline V gene sequence: CDR1 DFQATT, CDR2 SNEGSKA (reference sequence). Trimming stripped 4 bases from V and 6 bases from J, with 16 bases between. The CDR3 spans 14 residues. The CDR3 protein is CSANPQRTTNEQFF. Here the CDR3 DNA reads TGCAGTGCTAACCCCCAGCGGACAACCAATGAGCAGTTCTTC.

In the case of this clonotype: A much bigger clone sits one base away, suggesting this may be a read error. The chain is built from TRBV29-1 and TRBJ2-3, with D possibly being TRBD2 (6 bases). CDR1 and CDR2 from the germline V gene are SQVTM and ANQGSEA. The CDR3 totals 14 residues. The CDR3, as DNA: TGCGGCGTGACGGGGAGGACCCACACAGATACGCAGTATTTT. Translation: CGVTGRTHTDTQYF.

CDR3 in DNA: TGCGCCAGCAGCCCAGCTAGCGGGAGGGTGTATGAGCAGTTCTTC. This encodes CASSPASGRVYEQFF. The chain carries TRBV5-1 and TRBJ2-1; the match to TRBD2 covers 12 bases. The CDR3 is 15 amino acids. Trimming at V came to 4 bases and at J to 8 bases, leaving 7 bases not matched to a gene. Germline-derived CDR1 and CDR2 are SGHRS and YFSETQ.

On this clonotype: Relative to the germline gene, one junction end is altered; a read error may explain this. This chain uses TRBV4-2 with TRBJ2-3; 7 bases match TRBD2. The CDR3 totals 18 residues. The germline CDR1 and CDR2 sequences are LGHNA and YNFKEQ. The CDR3 sequence: CASSQDRYGAGEADTQYF. The CDR3 nucleotides read TGTGCCAGCAGTCAAGATCGGTACGGGGCGGGAGAGGCAGATACGCAGTATTTT.

The chain couples TRBV5-1 to TRBJ2-3; TRBD1 aligns across 7 bases. The length of the CDR3 is 14 residues. With V trimmed by 3 bases and J by 2 bases, 3 bases remained unmatched. Germline V gene lookup returns CDR1 SGHRS and CDR2 YFSETQ. This chain's CDR3 is CASSWDRSTDTQYF. DNA of the CDR3: TGCGCCAGCAGCTGGGACAGATCCACAGATACGCAGTATTTT.

Comment on this clonotype: One end of the junction is discordant with germline, which a read error may explain. The chain has TRBV27 and TRBJ2-4, with TRBD2 as a possible D gene (6 bases). Germline V gene data show CDR1 as MNHEY and CDR2 as SMNVEV (reference sequence). The CDR3 is made up of 11 amino acids. The CDR3 DNA sequence: TGTGTCAGCAGTTTAGGAGGGGCGAAGTACTTC. It specifies CVSSLGGAKYF.

This sequence joins TRBV2 and TRBJ1-1; D is ambiguous. The CDR3 length is 18 residues. Germline CDR1 and CDR2: SNHLY and FYNNEI. Trimming shortened V by 0 bases and J by 6 bases, and 23 bases separated the two germline ends. CDR3: CASSEAARDRVVYAEAFF. The CDR3 region has the DNA TGTGCCAGCAGTGAAGCGGCAAGGGATCGGGTGGTATACGCTGAAGCTTTCTTT. Full variable domain (missing parts from reference TRBV2 and TRBJ1-1): EPEVTQTPSHQVTQMGQEVILRCVPISNHLYFYWYRQILGQKVEFLVSFYNNEISEKSEIFDDQFSVERPDGSNFTLKIRSTKLEDSAMYFCASSEAARDRVVYAEAFFGQGTRLTVV.

The table lists this clonotype with a few counts. The V call is TRBV5-1, the J call TRBJ1-2, with D maybe TRBD1 (5 bases). CDR1 is SGHRS, CDR2 YFSETQ, per germline. There are 14 residues in the CDR3. V lost 0 bases, J lost 5 bases, and 11 bases lay in between. CDR3 in DNA: TGCGCCAGCAGCTTGGGGGACGGAAGATATGGCTACACCTTC. It specifies CASSLGDGRYGYTF.

The J gene is TRBJ2-1, the V gene TRBV9; D possibly corresponds to TRBD2 (6 bases). CDR3 length equals 14 residues. Germline assignment: CDR1 SGDLS and CDR2 YYNGEE. V was trimmed by 3 bases and J by 8 bases, leaving 15 bases between them. The CDR3 nucleotides read TGTGCCAGCAGCGCAGGATGGGGGAGGCATGAGCAGTTCTTC. Amino acids: CASSAGWGRHEQFF.

This clonotype has a handful of counts. The chain is built from TRBV7-2 and TRBJ2-4; 8 bases are shared with TRBD1. From germline, CDR1 is SGHTA and CDR2 FQGNSA. The CDR3 has 17 residues. V dropped 2 bases and J dropped 3; count of bases not matched to a gene: 9. The CDR3, as DNA: TGTGCCAGCAGCTTACATGCCAGGGGGCTGGGCAAAAACATTCAGTACTTC. It is translated as CASSLHARGLGKNIQYF.

This clonotype occurred a few times. V gene TRBV4-3 combines with J gene TRBJ2-1; 7 bases are shared with TRBD1. V trimming: 0 bases; J trimming: 6 bases; junction bases outside the gene matches: 2. Looked up from germline, CDR1 is LGHNA and CDR2 is YSLEER. This CDR3 is built from 14 residues. CDR3 sequence: CASSQDGTANEQFF. Written as DNA, the CDR3 is TGCGCCAGCAGCCAAGACGGGACAGCCAATGAGCAGTTCTTC.

This clonotype was seen just once. This sequence joins TRBV20-1 and TRBJ2-1, with D tentatively TRBD1 (5 bases). The length of the CDR3 is 15 residues. Germline V gives CDR1 DFQATT, CDR2 SNEGSKA (reference sequence). The V and J ends lost 0 bases and 8 bases respectively, with 17 bases between them. This CDR3 reads CSARDRLGATDEQFF. The DNA for the CDR3 is TGCAGTGCTAGAGATCGGCTTGGGGCTACGGATGAGCAGTTCTTC.

This clonotype was observed a single time. The gene calls are TRBV20-1 and TRBJ1-5, with D possibly matching TRBD1 (6 bases). Germline V lookup: CDR1 DFQATT, CDR2 SNEGSKA (reference sequence). With 0 bases removed from V and 4 bases from J, the gap between germline ends came to 13 bases. This CDR3 has 15 amino acids. The CDR3 protein is CSARDPRTANQPQHF. The CDR3 DNA follows: TGCAGTGCTAGAGATCCCAGGACAGCTAATCAGCCCCAGCATTTT.

This clonotype was counted only a few times. The chain joins TRBV29-1 to TRBJ2-5; TRBD2 agrees at 10 bases. V was clipped by 5 bases and J by 5 bases; unmatched bases: 8. There are 14 residues in the CDR3. The V gene's germline CDR1 is SQVTM and CDR2 ANQGSEA. The chain's CDR3 is CSVPWTSGGETQYF. The CDR3 DNA follows: TGCAGCGTTCCATGGACTAGCGGCGGGGAGACCCAGTACTTC.

This clonotype showed up just once. The chain is built from TRBV6-6 and TRBJ1-1, with D possibly TRBD1 on 6 matching bases. This CDR3 contains 16 residues. From germline, CDR1 is MNHNY and CDR2 SVGAGI (reference sequence). V lost 0 bases, J lost 2 bases, and 13 bases lay in between. The CDR3 is CASSYSPQQGNTEAFF. CDR3 nucleotide sequence: TGTGCCAGCAGTTACTCTCCCCAACAGGGTAACACTGAAGCTTTCTTT.

This chain connects TRBV7-2 to TRBJ2-3, with 8 bases that match TRBD2. CDR3 size: 15 residues. V lost 1 base and J lost 1; bases outside the gene matches: 1. Germline V CDR1 and CDR2: SGHTA, FQGNSA. The CDR3, as DNA: TGTGCCAGCAGCTTAGGAGCGGGGGGCACAGATACGCAGTATTTT. It is translated as CASSLGAGGTDTQYF.

As for this clonotype: A much larger clone differs by one base, so this may be a read error. This chain uses TRBV7-2 with TRBJ2-4, with D maybe TRBD1 (6 bases). The J call may be incorrect, as the DNA end agrees better with TRBJ2-5. In germline, CDR1 is SGHTA, CDR2 FQGNSA. CDR3 size: 15 residues. In nucleotides, the CDR3 is TGTGCCAGCAGCCGACGGGCAGGGGAAGGAGAGACCCAGTACTTC. This gives the protein CASSRRAGEGETQYF.

The rearrangement joins TRBV18 to TRBJ1-2, with 10 bases identical to TRBD1. Germline trimming cut 0 bases from V and 4 bases from J; bases unmatched to any gene: 8. This CDR3 spans 17 amino acids. CDR1 and CDR2 from the germline V gene are KGHSH and LQKENI. The CDR3 DNA follows: TGTGCCAGCTCACCACCTCCGGGACAGGGGATTGTCTATGGCTACACCTTC. Encoded protein: CASSPPPGQGIVYGYTF.

In this sample, this clonotype turned up a few times. V is TRBV14 and J is TRBJ1-1; D gene unclear. The CDR3 covers 14 residues. Trimming left V 0 bases short and J 3 bases short, with 8 bases between. Per germline, CDR1 SGHDN and CDR2 FVKESK. The CDR3 loop is CASSQDHGDTEAFF. The CDR3, as DNA: TGTGCCAGCAGCCAAGACCATGGAGACACTGAAGCTTTCTTT.

This clonotype has at least ten counts. The chain couples TRBV5-6 to TRBJ2-7, with D perhaps TRBD1 or TRBD2 (5 bases each). Trimming removed 4 bases at V and 5 bases at J, with 22 bases between. Germline V lookup: CDR1 SGHDT, CDR2 YYEEEE. The CDR3 is 16 residues long. The CDR3 nucleotides read TGTGCCAGCAGCCCCACGGGGCGCACTCCTACGGACGAGCAGTACTTC. Amino acids: CASSPTGRTPTDEQYF.

This clonotype turned up a few times. The chain carries TRBV20-1 and TRBJ2-3; D may be TRBD2 (6 bases). The ends were cut back, 3 bases at V and 5 bases at J, with 15 bases in the middle. CDR3 size: 14 residues. Looked up from germline, CDR1 is DFQATT and CDR2 is SNEGSKA (reference sequence). CDR3 in amino acids: CSARPGGPEDTQYF. The CDR3 region has the DNA TGCAGTGCTAGGCCCGGAGGGCCTGAAGATACGCAGTATTTT.

The chain carries TRBV28 and TRBJ1-2; D is unresolved. The CDR3 consists of 16 residues. CDR1 is MDHEN, CDR2 SYDVKM, per germline. The V end was cut by 1 base, the J end by 3 bases, with 15 bases between. CDR3 DNA: TGTGCCAGCAGTTTATTCGGCCCGGCCAGCCACTATGGCTACACCTTC. It codes for CASSLFGPASHYGYTF.

The genes are TRBV15 and TRBJ2-5, with TRBD2 matching 9 bases. The CDR3 contains 16 residues. V lost 5 bases, J lost 5 bases, and 12 bases stayed unmatched. Germline CDR1 reads LNHNV; CDR2 reads YYDKDF (reference sequence). The CDR3 region has the DNA TGTGCCACCAGCGGTGCTAGCGGGAAAGGGAGGGAGACCCAGTACTTC. Translating gives CATSGASGKGRETQYF.

The chain recombines TRBV20-1 with TRBJ2-3; 7 positions agree with TRBD1. The CDR3 loop spans 14 amino acids. The V segment lost 5 bases and the J segment 0 bases; nucleotides outside the gene matches: 5. Germline V CDR1 and CDR2: DFQATT, SNEGSKA (reference sequence). CDR3 in DNA: TGCAGTGCTTTTACAGGGGATAGCACAGATACGCAGTATTTT. Amino acid sequence: CSAFTGDSTDTQYF.

The chain uses TRBV7-2 and TRBJ1-2; no firm D call. CDR1 SGHTA and CDR2 FQGNSA come from the germline V gene. Trimming pared 5 bases from V and 0 bases from J, leaving 22 bases between. The CDR3 sequence is 18 residues long. In nucleotides, the CDR3 is TGTGCCAGCAGCCAGGACCTCCCGAGACACAAGACTAACTATGGCTACACCTTC. It specifies CASSQDLPRHKTNYGYTF.

This clonotype was counted only a few times. V is TRBV18 and J is TRBJ2-1; a weak D match, TRBD2 (6 bases). The DNA end favors TRBJ2-7, so the J call may be wrong. The CDR3 contains 14 residues. Germline values: CDR1 KGHSH, CDR2 LQKENI. The CDR3 reads CASSQEGSYNEQYF. The CDR3 DNA reads TGTGCCAGCTCGCAGGAGGGCTCCTACAATGAGCAGTACTTC.

With respect to this clonotype: A much larger clone is a single base away; this may be a read error. The chain has TRBV20-1 and TRBJ2-7, with TRBD2 matching over 8 bases. V shed 6 bases, J shed 2 bases, and the junction held 12 bases outside the gene matches. The CDR3 contains 15 residues. CDR1 DFQATT and CDR2 SNEGSKA come from the germline V gene (reference sequence). The CDR3 is CSAPQASGSAYEQYF. CDR3 DNA sequence: TGCAGTGCCCCACAGGCTAGCGGGTCCGCCTACGAGCAGTACTTC.

This chain joins TRBV28 and TRBJ2-4; TRBD1 aligns across 10 bases. The end of the DNA is better explained by TRBJ2-7, so the J call may be wrong. The CDR3 totals 14 residues. CDR1 MDHEN and CDR2 SYDVKM come from the germline V gene. CDR3 sequence: CASSSGTGDCEQYF. CDR3 nucleotide sequence: TGTGCCAGCAGTTCCGGGACAGGGGACTGCGAGCAGTACTTC.